This TCR beta chain originates from a study of T cell responses to AZD1222 COVID-19 vaccine. Study outcomes and limitations: Two AZD1222 doses significantly raised spike-specific TCR breadth and depth over controls. Targets within unmutated variant regions were reportedly found for nearly half of spike-specific TCRs.

Generated by immunoSEQ multiplex PCR, the TCRdb table keeps only in-frame clones and is missing some. The sample has 100,000 to 120,000 clones, about 88% seen once. This clone was observed once. Its antigen is not identified. The CDR3 loop spans 14 amino acids. Germline V gene lookup returns CDR1 MNHEY and CDR2 SVGAGI. The trim removed 10 bases at V and 2 bases at J, leaving 11 bases unmatched. The specimen comprised peripheral blood, sampled 28 days after the second AZD1222 dose. V is TRBV6-5 and J is TRBJ2-7; 7 bases align to TRBD2. This sequence originates from an adult who received the AZD1222 COVID-19 vaccine. The CDR3 bases are TGTGCCACCCGGGTAAGCGCGGGAGCCTACGAGCAGTACTTC. Amino acids: CATRVSAGAYEQYF.